This T cell receptor beta chain was observed in a study of patients and donors after allogeneic stem cell transplantation. TCRdb reprocessed the RT-PCR reads via MiXCR and lists one record per CDR3 protein. In the table there are approximately 20,000 distinct CDR3 sequences, about 5% of which are singletons. The TCR was taken from a human donor who was either an allogeneic HSCT recipient or a stem cell or donor lymphocyte infusion donor (not recorded which). It is not recorded whose cells these are; they may come from a transplant donor. The sequenced material came from blood, either unsorted or a sorted T cell fraction (not recorded which).

The CDR3 sequence: CASSLTADTQYF. The CDR3 DNA is TGTGCCAGCAGCCTGACTGCAGATACGCAGTATTTT. V gene TRBV2 combines with J gene TRBJ2-3; D ambiguous. Germline V gene data show CDR1 as SNHLY and CDR2 as FYNNEI. With 6 bases removed from V and 4 bases from J, the gap between germline ends came to 8 bases. This CDR3 is built from 12 residues.